This T cell receptor (beta chain) stems from a study of OX40 agonist ivuxolimab in advanced cancers. Overall study: Enrolled patients in dose escalation had cancers that were hepatocellular carcinoma, melanoma, renal cell or head and neck cancer. General study results and limits: Specificity for antigen went undetermined in the expanded peripheral T cells.

The repertoire was sequenced with immunoSEQ multiplex PCR; TCRdb's copy has only in-frame clones and lacks some. The table lists tens of thousands of clones, 85% to 95% of them singletons. On this clone: The antigen remains unidentified.

The CDR3 is 15 amino acids. CDR1 is SEHNR, CDR2 FQNEAQ, per germline (reference sequence). The V and J ends lost 5 bases and 1 base, in that order; junction bases with no gene match: 5. Sequencing used CD4+ or CD8+ T cells sorted from blood, obtained in a trial of the OX40 agonist ivuxolimab. The receptor was derived from an adult with an advanced solid tumor such as melanoma, head and neck, liver or kidney cancer. The rearrangement links TRBV7-9 to TRBJ2-3; 8 bases agree with TRBD2. The CDR3 spells CASSQAGEGTDTQYF. The CDR3 nucleotides read TGTGCCAGCAGCCAAGCGGGAGAGGGCACAGATACGCAGTATTTT.